This entry is about one T cell receptor beta chain. What it binds is not known. The data originate from a study of blood T cells in healthy people across ages. Broader study findings: Strong correlation linked observed beta diversity and percent naive T cells. Investigators viewed diversity estimates from one million T cells as underestimates, the study reported. Older age went with lower TCR beta diversity per million T cells, in a roughly linear way.

Next came a second PCR, run for about 7 to 12 cycles, which used a sample-barcoded 5' primer along with a J-beta primer mix. Each cDNA molecule was tagged by a template-switch adaptor that had 12 random nucleotides. TCRdb re-called the 5' RACE reads with MiXCR, one entry per CDR3 protein. The sample records hundreds of thousands of distinct CDR3 sequences, about 48% being singletons. The receptor comes from a man younger than 45 in good health. Sequencing input: blood.

CDR3 region: CSAPSITDTQYF. CDR3 sequence (DNA): TGCAGTGCTCCCAGCATCACAGATACGCAGTATTTT. This chain uses TRBV20-1 with TRBJ2-3; D call uncertain. CDR3 size: 12 residues. Germline loops: CDR1 DFQATT, CDR2 SNEGSKA (reference sequence). V gave up 5 bases and J gave up 2 bases, with 8 bases separating them.